These 15 T cell receptor beta chains originate from one sample sequenced in a study of cytomegalovirus exposure and HLA in healthy donors. PCR used 60 Vbeta primers and 13 Jbeta primers. This table comes from immunoSEQ multiplex PCR, and its TCRdb copy is limited to in-frame clones, with some not included. The sample gives about 160,000 clones, about 80% of which show up once; less than 4.5% is in the top ten. Sequencing was performed on PBMCs. The source is a man aged 25 to 45 in good health and CMV-seropositive.

This chain uses TRBV29-1 with TRBJ2-3; D is unclear. CDR1 is SQVTM and CDR2 is ANQGSEA in the germline V gene. This CDR3 has 10 amino acids. V gave up 5 bases and J gave up 6 bases, with 6 bases separating them. CDR3 in amino acids: CSVLSDTQYF. The DNA for the CDR3 is TGCAGCGTTTTATCGGATACGCAGTATTTT.

The V gene is TRBV6-1, the J gene TRBJ2-7; possibly TRBD2 for D (7 bases). Trimming left V 0 bases short and J 7 bases short, with 22 bases between. This CDR3 region has 17 residues. Germline V gives CDR1 MNHNS, CDR2 SASEGT. CDR3 DNA sequence: TGTGCCAGCAGTGAAGCGCTTGTCATCCCAGGGGAGGGGGAGCAGTACTTC. It is translated as CASSEALVIPGEGEQYF.

The V call is TRBV6-6, the J call TRBJ1-2, with D tentatively TRBD1 (6 bases). Germline CDR1 and CDR2: MNHNY and SVGAGI (reference sequence). This CDR3 comprises 15 residues. V was trimmed by 0 bases and J by 8 bases, leaving 16 bases between them. The CDR3 coding sequence is TGTGCCAGCAGTTACTCGGGGGCGGGCCCAGACGGCTACACCTTC. It codes for CASSYSGAGPDGYTF.

The chain uses TRBV18 and TRBJ2-1; 7 bases match TRBD1. CDR3 length: 14 residues. Germline CDR1 reads KGHSH; CDR2 reads LQKENI. V lost 5 bases to trimming and J lost 8 bases; unmatched junction nucleotides: 9. CDR3 in amino acids: CASSTTTGSDEQFF. The CDR3 coding sequence is TGTGCCAGCTCAACAACGACAGGGTCGGATGAGCAGTTCTTC. The whole variable domain, remainder taken from reference TRBV18 and TRBJ2-1, is NAGVMQNPRHLVRRRGQEARLRCSPMKGHSHVYWYRQLPEEGLKFMVYLQKENIIDESGMPKERFSAEFPKEGPSILRIQQVVRGDSAAYFCASSTTTGSDEQFFGPGTRLTVL.

This clone came up once. The chain couples TRBV7-9 to TRBJ2-7, with D maybe TRBD1 (5 bases). Trimming pared 5 bases from V and 2 bases from J, leaving 13 bases between. The CDR3 has 14 amino acids. The germline CDR1 and CDR2 sequences are SEHNR and FQNEAQ (reference sequence). The CDR3 DNA follows: TGTGCCAGCAGCCGCCCTGGGGCCGCCTACGAGCAGTACTTC. Protein: CASSRPGAAYEQYF.

V and J are TRBV27 and TRBJ2-1, with D uncertain. The CDR3 totals 13 residues. The ends were cut back, 4 bases at V and 8 bases at J, with 12 bases in the middle. CDR1 is MNHEY, CDR2 SMNVEV, per germline (reference sequence). CDR3: CASSSRGAYEQFF. Written as DNA, the CDR3 is TGTGCCAGCAGTTCTCGAGGCGCCTATGAGCAGTTCTTC.

This clone was found a few times. This rearrangement joins TRBV5-6 to TRBJ2-3, with D perhaps matching TRBD2 (6 bases). V lost 5 bases and J 1 base, leaving 14 bases between the germline ends. Germline-derived CDR1 and CDR2 are SGHDT and YYEEEE. This CDR3 has 15 residues. The CDR3 region is CASSSLGGGTDTQYF. CDR3 bases: TGTGCCAGCAGTAGCCTCGGGGGAGGCACAGATACGCAGTATTTT.

The CDR3 loop reads CASSQSGTGVKEQYF. CDR3 nucleotides: TGCGCCAGCAGTCAATCCGGGACAGGGGTGAAAGAGCAGTACTTC. The V and J genes are TRBV23-1 and TRBJ2-7, with 10 bases matching TRBD1. TRBV23-1 falls under the ORF class, with uncertain function. The CDR3 has 15 amino acids. The ends lost 0 bases at V and 7 bases at J; junction bases unmatched: 6.

This clone was recorded once. Written as DNA, the CDR3 is TGTGCCTGGAGCCCGATAGCTAACTATGGCTACACCTTC. Protein sequence: CAWSPIANYGYTF. The chain carries TRBV30 and TRBJ1-2; D unresolved. Looked up from germline, CDR1 is GTSNPN and CDR2 is SVGIG (reference sequence). The V gene lost 3 bases and the J gene lost 0 bases, with 8 bases spanning the gap. The CDR3 spans 13 residues.

This clone came up once. The rearrangement joins TRBV18 to TRBJ1-1; no reliable D call. Germline values: CDR1 KGHSH, CDR2 LQKENI. V lost 3 bases, J lost 5 bases, and 13 bases lay in between. This CDR3 has 14 residues. The CDR3 reads CASSPSGVETEAFF. CDR3 sequence (DNA): TGTGCCAGCTCACCGAGCGGGGTGGAAACTGAAGCTTTCTTT.

Only one count was recorded for this clone. The CDR3 loop reads CASSLYPDFPGYTF. CDR3 coding DNA: TGTGCCAGCAGTTTATACCCGGACTTTCCAGGCTACACCTTC. The rearrangement joins TRBV27 to TRBJ1-2; D not resolved. The CDR3 contains 14 residues. Germline V gene sequence: CDR1 MNHEY, CDR2 SMNVEV (reference sequence). V shed 1 base and J shed 8 bases, with 14 bases lying between them.

The chain combines TRBV6-1 with TRBJ1-1; D might be TRBD1 (6 bases). In germline, CDR1 is MNHNS, CDR2 SASEGT. Between the trimmed V and J ends, which lost 8 bases and 4 bases, there was a span of 17 bases. This CDR3 is 14 amino acids long. The CDR3 nucleotides are TGTGCCAGCCTTTTACGCATAGGGGGCACTGAAGCTTTCTTT. Translated, it gives CASLLRIGGTEAFF.

The gene calls are TRBV7-6 and TRBJ2-1; 11 bases align to TRBD2. Germline V gene sequence: CDR1 SGHVS, CDR2 FNYEAQ. V lost 1 base, J lost 4 bases, and 12 bases stayed unmatched. This CDR3 has 19 residues. The CDR3 DNA sequence: TGTGCCAGCAGCTTAGACCCCAGCAATAGCGGGGGGGTATACAATGAGCAGTTCTTC. It codes for CASSLDPSNSGGVYNEQFF.

The chain couples TRBV7-2 to TRBJ2-7; D might be TRBD1 (6 bases). Germline loops: CDR1 SGHTA, CDR2 FQGNSA. CDR3 length: 14 residues. V was shortened by 5 bases and J by 2 bases, with 13 bases between the two germline ends. The CDR3 loop reads CASSPRTDPYEQYF. The CDR3 DNA sequence: TGTGCCAGCAGCCCCAGGACAGACCCCTACGAGCAGTACTTC.

CDR3 nucleotide sequence: TGTGCCAGCAGTGAATATCAGGGACTAGCGGAGACCCAGTACTTC. Encoded protein: CASSEYQGLAETQYF. The chain combines TRBV25-1 with TRBJ2-5, with 10 bases fitting TRBD2. The germline CDR1 and CDR2 sequences are MGHDK and SYGVNS. Trimming at V came to 0 bases and at J to 5 bases, leaving 3 bases not matched to a gene. This CDR3 spans 15 amino acids.